These 16 T cell receptor beta chains share one sample of origin, sequenced in a study of CD4 and CD8 cells across lung adenocarcinoma regions. TCRdb passed the PCR reads through MiXCR, listing each CDR3 protein once. The data show about 25,000 distinct CDR3 sequences, 52% seen once. Material: CD4+ T cells from the center of a lung tumor. Receptors were obtained from a male donor with lung adenocarcinoma. The CD4 and CD8 labels of this study may be unreliable.

The chain uses TRBV6-5 and TRBJ2-5, with 8 positions matching TRBD2. This CDR3 region has 16 residues. V lost 2 bases, J lost 5 bases, and 10 bases stayed unmatched. Germline CDR1 MNHEY, CDR2 SVGAGI. The CDR3 nucleotides are TGTGCCAGCAGTTACCGGGGGGGGGCGGGATCGGAGACCCAGTACTTC. This gives the protein CASSYRGGAGSETQYF.

The chain has TRBV7-8 and TRBJ2-3; D gene uncertain. This CDR3 is built from 15 residues. The ends were cut back, 1 base at V and 0 bases at J, with 8 bases in the middle. Germline V CDR1 and CDR2: SGHVS, FQNEAQ. The CDR3 nucleotides are TGTGCCAGCAGCTTAGATGCAGCTAGCACAGATACGCAGTATTTT. It codes for CASSLDAASTDTQYF. The full variable domain, in which reference TRBV7-8 and TRBJ2-3 provide the parts outside the CDR3, is GAGVSQSPRYKVAKRGQDVALRCDPISGHVSLFWYQQALGQGPEFLTYFQNEAQLDKSGLPSDRFFAERPEGSVSTLKIQRTQQEDSAVYLCASSLDAASTDTQYFGPGTRLTVL.

Notes on this clonotype: The junction and the germline gene differ at one end; a read error may be behind it. The gene calls are TRBV10-2 and TRBJ2-2, with 10 bases aligning to TRBD1. The CDR3 length is 15 residues. The germline CDR1 and CDR2 sequences are WSHSY and SAAADI. CDR3 sequence: CAIAPQVVGTGELYF. CDR3 sequence (DNA): TGTGCCATCGCCCCACAGGTTGTGGGGACAGGGGAGCTGTATTTT.

The V gene is TRBV27, the J gene TRBJ2-5, with TRBD2 matching 7 bases. The J call is doubtful: the DNA matches TRBJ2-7 better. The CDR3 is 15 amino acids. Per germline, CDR1 MNHEY and CDR2 SMNVEV (reference sequence). In DNA, the CDR3 is TGTGCCAGCAGTTTTGTAGCTAGCGGTACCTACGAGCAGTACTTC. It translates to CASSFVASGTYEQYF.

The V and J genes are TRBV5-1 and TRBJ2-3, with D perhaps matching TRBD2 (6 bases). The V end lost 4 bases, the J end lost 3 bases, and 15 bases lay between the germline ends. The germline CDR1 and CDR2 sequences are SGHRS and YFSETQ. CDR3 length: 15 amino acids. The CDR3 nucleotides read TGCGCCAGCAGCCACCGGGGGAGTTCAACAGATACGCAGTATTTT. This translates into CASSHRGSSTDTQYF.

The chain is built from TRBV6-5 and TRBJ2-3; D ambiguous. The CDR3 has 15 amino acids. Germline-derived CDR1 and CDR2 are MNHEY and SVGAGI. V lost 9 bases and J lost 10, with 26 bases in between. CDR3 amino acids: CARRLQSVIPGAQYF. DNA for the CDR3: TGTGCCAGGAGACTCCAGTCCGTGATCCCCGGTGCGCAGTATTTT.

This chain links TRBV6-5 with TRBJ2-3; D perhaps matches TRBD1 (6 bases). The CDR3 runs to 15 residues. Trimming took 9 bases from V and 11 from J, leaving 27 bases between them. Germline V CDR1 and CDR2: MNHEY, SVGAGI. The CDR3 region is CARRLQSVITGKQYF. The CDR3 bases are TGTGCCAGGAGACTCCAGTCCGTAATTACAGGGAAGCAGTATTTT.

Note on this clonotype: At one boundary the junction diverges from the germline segment, which might be a read error. This CDR3 reads CASSFGHSGAYVQYF. The CDR3 bases are TGTGCCAGCAGTTTCGGACACTCTGGCGCCTACGTGCAGTATTTC. The V gene is TRBV27, the J gene TRBJ2-3; D is perhaps TRBD1 (5 bases). The CDR3 consists of 15 residues. CDR1 and CDR2 (germline): MNHEY, SMNVEV (reference sequence).

V is TRBV10-2 and J is TRBJ2-3; possibly TRBD1 for D (6 bases). The CDR3 totals 15 residues. Germline V lookup: CDR1 WSHSY, CDR2 SAAADI. The V gene lost 9 bases and the J gene lost 9 bases, with 25 bases spanning the gap. CDR3 nucleotides: TGCGCCAGGGCCCCACAGGTTGTGGGCACAGGGACGCAGTATTTT. This encodes CARAPQVVGTGTQYF.

The V call is TRBV27, the J call TRBJ2-4, with D possibly called TRBD1 or TRBD2 (5 bases each). This CDR3 comprises 14 residues. Germline CDR1 is MNHEY and CDR2 is SMNVEV (reference sequence). The CDR3 nucleotides read TGTGCGGGCAGTGGGGGTGGGGCCAAAAACACCCAGTACTTC. It specifies CAGSGGGAKNTQYF.

This clonotype was found once. The chain recombines TRBV5-1 with TRBJ1-1; TRBD1 matches 7 bases. The CDR3 extends over 15 amino acids. Germline assignment: CDR1 SGHRS and CDR2 YFSETQ. The ends lost 6 bases at V and 0 bases at J; junction bases unmatched: 8. For the CDR3, the DNA is TGCGCCAGCACCCAGACCGGGACAGTGAACACTGAAGCTTTCTTT. Amino acids: CASTQTGTVNTEAFF.

Worth noting for this clonotype: Germline is not matched at one junction end, which may reflect a read error. The V call is TRBV6-1, the J call TRBJ2-1, with D possibly TRBD2 on 5 matching bases. Germline assignment: CDR1 MNHNS and CDR2 SASEGT. This CDR3 spans 14 amino acids. The CDR3 region is CASRGFASTDEQFF. The DNA of the CDR3 is TGTGCCAGCAGGGGCTTTGCTAGCACCGATGAGCAGTTCTTT.

V gene TRBV6-1 combines with J gene TRBJ2-2; possible D gene TRBD1, 6 bases. The J call could be wrong; TRBJ2-3 is a better fit for the DNA end. The length of the CDR3 is 13 residues. Germline V CDR1 and CDR2: MNHNS, SASEGT. CDR3 loop: CASQAVSTGTQYF. CDR3 coding DNA: TGTGCCAGCCAGGCTGTGAGCACAGGGACGCAGTATTTT.

The table lists this clonotype with many counts. The chain recombines TRBV6-5 with TRBJ1-6, with 7 bases that match TRBD1. V gave up 4 bases and J gave up 4 bases; unmatched junction bases: 10. Looked up from germline, CDR1 is MNHEY and CDR2 is SVGAGI. This CDR3 spans 17 amino acids. The CDR3 DNA reads TGTGCCAGCAGTTCGAAGGGACAGCTGAATTATAATTCACCCCTCCACTTT. Translated, it gives CASSSKGQLNYNSPLHF.

Concerning this clonotype: A clone one base away is much larger, so this may be a read error. The rearrangement joins TRBV6-5 to TRBJ1-2; weak D call: TRBD1 (6 bases). This CDR3 has 16 residues. The germline CDR1 and CDR2 sequences are MNHEY and SVGAGI. The V gene lost 2 bases and the J gene lost 4 bases, with 17 bases spanning the gap. The CDR3 bases are TGTGCCAGCAGTTACACGACAGGACATACTATCTATGGCTACACCTTC. Translated, it gives CASSYTTGHTIYGYTF.

Turning to this clonotype: An end of the junction differs from the germline gene, which may be a read error. The chain links TRBV27 to TRBJ2-3, with D possibly matching TRBD2 (5 bases). The closer fit of TRBJ2-7 to the DNA end suggests the J call may be wrong. The CDR3 runs 15 residues. Germline V gene lookup returns CDR1 MNHEY and CDR2 SMNVEV (reference sequence). The CDR3 DNA sequence: TGTGGCAGCGTGACGGGGTTTCAAGCCAAAGATACGCAGTACTTC. This translates into CGSVTGFQAKDTQYF.